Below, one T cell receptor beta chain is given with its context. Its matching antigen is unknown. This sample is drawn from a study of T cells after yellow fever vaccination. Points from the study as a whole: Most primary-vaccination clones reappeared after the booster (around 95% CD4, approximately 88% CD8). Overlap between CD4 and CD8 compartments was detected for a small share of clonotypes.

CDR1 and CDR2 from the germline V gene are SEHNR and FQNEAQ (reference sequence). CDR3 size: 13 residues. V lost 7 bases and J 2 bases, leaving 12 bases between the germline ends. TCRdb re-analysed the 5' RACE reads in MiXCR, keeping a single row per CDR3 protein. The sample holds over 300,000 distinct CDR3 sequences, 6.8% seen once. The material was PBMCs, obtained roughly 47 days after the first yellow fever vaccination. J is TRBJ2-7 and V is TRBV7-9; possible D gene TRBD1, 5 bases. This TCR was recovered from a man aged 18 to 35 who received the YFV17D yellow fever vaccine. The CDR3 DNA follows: TGTGCCAGCACCCCAGGGAATCCCTACGAGCAGTACTTC. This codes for CASTPGNPYEQYF.